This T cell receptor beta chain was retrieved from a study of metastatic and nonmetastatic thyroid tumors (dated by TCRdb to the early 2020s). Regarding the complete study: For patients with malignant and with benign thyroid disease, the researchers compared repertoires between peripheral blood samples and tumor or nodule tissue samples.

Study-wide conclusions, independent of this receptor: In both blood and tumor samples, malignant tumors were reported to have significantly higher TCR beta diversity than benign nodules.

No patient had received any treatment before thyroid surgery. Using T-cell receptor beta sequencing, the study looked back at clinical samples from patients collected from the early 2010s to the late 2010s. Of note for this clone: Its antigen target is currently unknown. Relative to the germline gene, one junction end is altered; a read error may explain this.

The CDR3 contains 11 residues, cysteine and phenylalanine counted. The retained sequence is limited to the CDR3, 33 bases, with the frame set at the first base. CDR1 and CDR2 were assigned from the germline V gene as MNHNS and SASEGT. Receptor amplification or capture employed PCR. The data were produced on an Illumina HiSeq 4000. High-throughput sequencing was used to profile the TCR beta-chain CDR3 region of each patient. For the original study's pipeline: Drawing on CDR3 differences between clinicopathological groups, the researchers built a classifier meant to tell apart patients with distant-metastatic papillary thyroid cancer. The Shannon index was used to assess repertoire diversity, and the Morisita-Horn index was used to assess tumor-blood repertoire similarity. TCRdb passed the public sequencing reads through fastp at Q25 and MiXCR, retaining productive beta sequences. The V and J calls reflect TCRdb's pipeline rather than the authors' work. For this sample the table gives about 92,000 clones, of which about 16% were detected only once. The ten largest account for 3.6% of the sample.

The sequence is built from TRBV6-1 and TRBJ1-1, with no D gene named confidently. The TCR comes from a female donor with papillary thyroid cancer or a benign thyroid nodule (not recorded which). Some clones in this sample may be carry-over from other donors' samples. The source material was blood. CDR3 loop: CASSHSAEALF. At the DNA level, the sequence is TGCGCCAGCAGCCATTCGGCTGAAGCTTTATTT.